This T cell receptor beta chain was documented in a study of T-cell reconstitution after alpha-beta-depleted transplantation in children. This clonotype was observed a handful of times. The authors prepared the TCRbeta library with unique molecular identifiers. TCRdb reanalysed the PCR reads using MiXCR and keeps one entry per CDR3 protein. The top ten hold about 3.1% of the sample, which has just under 550,000 distinct CDR3 sequences, about 18% seen once. The sequencing here drew on PBMCs from the stem cell graft donor, taken from the stem cell graft. The origin of this receptor is a human donor who donated a stem cell graft to a child with acute lymphoblastic leukemia.

The CDR3, as DNA: TGCGCCAGCACGGGGTACTCCTACAATGAGCAGTTCTTC. The encoded protein is CASTGYSYNEQFF. The V call is TRBV5-1, the J call TRBJ2-1; maybe TRBD2 (5 bases). CDR1 and CDR2 (germline): SGHRS, YFSETQ. This CDR3 comprises 13 residues. V lost 6 bases, J lost 0 bases, and 7 bases lay in between.